The source of this TCR beta chain is a study of regulatory T cells in long-lasting Graves disease. Background on the study: Newly diagnosed Graves' patients had under 3 months of antithyroid drugs.

Both iRepertoire HTBI primers and Arm-PCR of CDR3 regions were used to build the TCR beta libraries. TCRdb reprocessed the multiplex PCR reads via MiXCR and lists one record per CDR3 protein. The table has around 400,000 distinct CDR3 sequences, 15% seen once. The study's findings and limits: The number of shared public clonotypes was higher in persistent patients (roughly 3,000) than new patients (roughly 970).

V was clipped by 4 bases and J by 5 bases, with 14 bases between them. The CDR3 has 13 amino acids. The germline gives CDR1 SQVTM, CDR2 ANQGSEA. Time point described: newly diagnosed GD, antithyroid drugs for less than 3 months. Construction of the TCR library relied on RNA isolated from PBMCs. American Thyroid Association guidelines served as the basis for diagnosing Graves' disease. Those enrolled as patients came out of an endocrinology department in Xi'an, China. This clonotype was seen repeatedly, ten times or more. Its antigen is currently unknown. The rearrangement links TRBV29-1 to TRBJ2-5, with D unresolved. This sequence originates from a female donor with Graves disease. The sample in question was peripheral blood mononuclear cells (PBMCs), obtained at new diagnosis, from a patient treated with antithyroid drugs. CDR3 loop: CSVVPSASETQYF. The CDR3 DNA follows: TGCAGCGTTGTTCCCAGCGCAAGCGAGACCCAGTACTTC.